This T cell receptor (beta chain) appears in the sequencing data of a study of T cells in Graves' hyperthyroidism and ophthalmopathy. Study-wide findings and caveats: Among clonotypes expanded in thyroid above 0.001, most were also found in blood.

This clonotype was observed many times. Its matching antigen is unknown. Amplification of TCR beta CDR3 regions was performed using RNA transcripts as template. The HTBI primer set was used in a first-round RT-PCR of the TCR CDR3. Via MiXCR, TCRdb re-called the multiplex PCR reads, giving one row per CDR3 protein. The top ten clones hold about half of a sample with approximately 570,000 distinct CDR3 sequences, 15% to 20% of them seen once. Under 3 months was the duration of disease in ophthalmopathy patients, who also had a Clinical Activity Score of at least 3 and a NOSPECS grade of at least 4. Lactation, pregnancy, other autoimmune disease or uncontrolled infection excluded patients. Clinical symptoms, serum thyroxine and TRAb, thyroid ultrasound and orbital computed tomography together formed the diagnostic basis. Per the germline V gene, CDR1 is SEHNR and CDR2 is FQNEAQ (reference sequence). The CDR3 contains 14 residues. Between the trimmed V and J ends, which lost 1 base and 6 bases, there was a span of 13 bases.

The origin of this receptor is a man between 35 and 55 years old with Graves' ophthalmopathy. The sequenced sample consisted of blood. This sequence joins TRBV7-9 and TRBJ2-7, with unresolved D. CDR3 amino acids: CASSLDGWSGEQYF. Written as DNA, the CDR3 is TGTGCCAGCAGCTTAGACGGGTGGTCGGGCGAGCAGTACTTC.